This section outlines one T cell receptor (beta chain) sequence together with its context. Its specificity is unknown. TCRdb keeps only in-frame clones here, not all; method: immunoSEQ multiplex PCR. The data hold around 1,000,000 clones, with around 77% observed a single time. The source of the sample is a study of shared clonotypes between healthy human individuals. Notes on the study in general: Relative to their counterparts shared across all four donors, non-shared clonotypes exhibited diminished generation probabilities.

The sequencing sample was made of memory CD4+ T cells from PBMCs. Specified subset: CD45RA-negative fraction. This sequence originates from a man between 18 and 35 years old in good health. Some clones in this sample may be carry-over from other donors' samples.

This chain's CDR3 is CSVWTGGNTEAFF. The CDR3 coding sequence is TGCAGCGTCTGGACAGGGGGGAACACTGAAGCTTTCTTT. The chain joins TRBV29-1 to TRBJ1-1; 10 bases map to TRBD1. There are 13 residues in the CDR3. V trimming: 6 bases; J trimming: 1 base; junction bases outside the gene matches: 2. The germline V gene has CDR1 SQVTM and CDR2 ANQGSEA.